This T cell receptor beta chain originates from a study of cytomegalovirus exposure and HLA in healthy donors. General study results and limits: Reportedly, a later analysis found an Asian-associated ancestry cluster had fewer N-insertions than the roughly 670-donor mean.

The PCR had 60 Vbeta and 13 Jbeta primers. The table came from immunoSEQ multiplex PCR; TCRdb's copy has only in-frame clones and leaves some out. The sample contains around 88,000 clones, approximately 79% of which appear only once. As concerns this clone: Its antigen is unknown.

The CDR3 is 15 amino acids. V was cut by 4 bases and J by 4 bases, with 14 bases left in between. Germline CDR1 MGHRA, CDR2 YSYEKL. This clonotype was obtained from a male donor in good health and CMV-seronegative. This chain connects TRBV4-1 to TRBJ1-5, with D tentatively TRBD1 (6 bases). Sequencing used PBMCs. CDR3 sequence (DNA): TGCGCCAGCAGCCGACCAGGGGTCGGAAATCAGCCCCAGCATTTT. It codes for CASSRPGVGNQPQHF.